These 17 T cell receptor beta chains were all obtained from the same sample, sequenced in a study of blood T cells in healthy people across ages. It was with a sample-barcoded 5' primer and a J-beta primer mix that a second PCR of roughly 7 to 12 cycles was run. TCRdb reprocessed the 5' RACE reads with MiXCR, giving one entry per CDR3 protein. Here the sample spans about 730,000 distinct CDR3 sequences, about 42% being singletons. The source material was blood. Receptors were obtained from an older woman in good health.

The rearrangement joins TRBV5-6 to TRBJ2-5; 8 bases line up with TRBD1. The trim removed 4 bases at V and 5 bases at J, leaving 10 bases unmatched. The CDR3 covers 15 residues. Germline values: CDR1 SGHDT, CDR2 YYEEEE. The CDR3 is CASSPRQGYLETQYF. CDR3 coding DNA: TGTGCCAGCAGCCCACGACAGGGGTATTTGGAGACCCAGTACTTC.

The rearrangement joins TRBV20-1 to TRBJ2-3; 8 bases align to TRBD1. The CDR3 loop spans 16 amino acids. The V gene's germline CDR1 is DFQATT and CDR2 SNEGSKA (reference sequence). V was clipped by 2 bases and J by 0 bases; unmatched bases: 7. CDR3 in amino acids: CSARFAGGPSTDTQYF. CDR3 nucleotide sequence: TGCAGTGCTAGATTTGCAGGGGGCCCCAGCACAGATACGCAGTATTTT.

This clonotype was seen at least ten times. The V call is TRBV20-1, the J call TRBJ2-7; no clear D. CDR1 DFQATT and CDR2 SNEGSKA come from the germline V gene (reference sequence). Trimming removed 1 base at V and 2 bases at J, with 6 bases between. The CDR3 totals 12 residues. CDR3 region: CSARGHTYEQYF. CDR3 sequence (DNA): TGCAGTGCTAGAGGACATACCTACGAGCAGTACTTC.

There are a few counts of this clonotype. The chain joins TRBV27 to TRBJ1-1, with D unclear. This CDR3 spans 14 amino acids. Germline CDR1 and CDR2: MNHEY and SMNVEV (reference sequence). The V and J ends lost 5 bases and 0 bases respectively, with 10 bases between them. The CDR3 loop reads CASSQSAVNTEAFF. DNA of the CDR3: TGTGCCAGCAGTCAATCCGCAGTGAACACTGAAGCTTTCTTT.

V is TRBV15 and J is TRBJ2-1, with unresolved D. CDR1 is LNHNV and CDR2 is YYDKDF in the germline V gene (reference sequence). There are 16 residues in the CDR3. V was pared by 0 bases and J by 0 bases, with 9 bases between. CDR3 amino acids: CATSRDRPSSYNEQFF. The CDR3, as DNA: TGTGCCACCAGCAGAGATCGTCCGAGCTCCTACAATGAGCAGTTCTTC.

This clonotype occurred many times. The CDR3 loop is CSARTPNYGYTF. The CDR3 bases are TGCAGCGCCAGGACACCTAACTATGGCTACACCTTC. The chain is built from TRBV29-1 and TRBJ1-2; D is possibly TRBD1 (5 bases). The germline V gene encodes CDR1 SQVTM and CDR2 ANQGSEA. Trimming removed 7 bases from V and 0 bases from J, with 9 bases in between. The CDR3 loop spans 12 amino acids.

In its sample, this clonotype was seen a few times. J is TRBJ2-5 and V is TRBV3-1; D gene unclear. Germline V gene lookup returns CDR1 LGHDT and CDR2 YNNKEL (reference sequence). Trimming took 5 bases from V and 3 from J, leaving 7 bases between them. CDR3 length equals 12 residues. The CDR3 reads CASSASEETQYF. In nucleotides, the CDR3 is TGTGCCAGCAGCGCCTCAGAAGAGACCCAGTACTTC.

This clonotype was counted only a few times. The J gene is TRBJ2-7, the V gene TRBV20-1; 10 bases map to TRBD2. There are 14 residues in the CDR3. The V gene end was trimmed by 4 bases and the J gene end by 3 bases; junction bases not matched to a gene: 6. CDR1 is DFQATT and CDR2 is SNEGSKA in the germline V gene (reference sequence). CDR3 loop: CSAKESGGDYEQYF. Written as DNA, the CDR3 is TGCAGTGCTAAAGAGAGCGGGGGGGACTACGAGCAGTACTTC.

This clonotype was recorded a few times. The CDR3 DNA is TGCGCCAGCAGCTATTCCGGGACAGCGAACACTGAAGCTTTCTTT. It encodes CASSYSGTANTEAFF. The chain combines TRBV5-1 with TRBJ1-1; 7 bases map to TRBD1. Germline CDR1 reads SGHRS; CDR2 reads YFSETQ. The CDR3 sequence is 15 residues long. With V trimmed by 3 bases and J by 1 base, 6 bases remained unmatched.

This clonotype was observed a few times. The chain carries TRBV5-1 and TRBJ2-7, with D hard to call. The CDR3 runs to 15 residues. Germline V gives CDR1 SGHRS, CDR2 YFSETQ. The V end lost 3 bases, the J end lost 2 bases, and 15 bases lay between the germline ends. For the CDR3, the DNA is TGCGCCAGCAGCTACCCTCCTCCGGTAACCTACGAGCAGTACTTC. Translation gives CASSYPPPVTYEQYF.

This clonotype occurred many times. The chain carries TRBV7-9 and TRBJ2-1; TRBD2 agrees at 11 bases. The CDR3 is 15 residues long. V was clipped by 6 bases and J by 3 bases; unmatched bases: 4. Germline V gene data show CDR1 as SEHNR and CDR2 as FQNEAQ (reference sequence). CDR3 in DNA: TGTGCCAGCAGTGTGACTAGCGGGGTCTACAATGAGCAGTTCTTC. It encodes CASSVTSGVYNEQFF.

The chain carries TRBV27 and TRBJ2-7; 10 positions match TRBD1. V was pared by 5 bases and J by 1 base, with 5 bases of the junction left unmatched. Germline assignment: CDR1 MNHEY and CDR2 SMNVEV (reference sequence). The CDR3 spans 15 residues. The CDR3 sequence: CASSVRTGGSYEQYF. The CDR3 region has the DNA TGTGCCAGCAGTGTAAGGACAGGGGGTTCCTACGAGCAGTACTTC.

A single count supports this clonotype. V and J are TRBV27 and TRBJ1-6; D ambiguous. Germline CDR1 reads MNHEY; CDR2 reads SMNVEV (reference sequence). CDR3 size: 12 residues. The V gene lost 5 bases and the J gene lost 10 bases, with 9 bases spanning the gap. The CDR3 DNA reads as TGTGCCAGCAGTCAAGGGTGGTCACCCCTCCACTTT. Amino acid sequence: CASSQGWSPLHF.

This rearrangement joins TRBV28 to TRBJ2-3, with D tentatively TRBD2 (6 bases). The CDR3 totals 14 residues. Trimming removed 3 bases from V and 4 bases from J, with 11 bases in between. CDR1 is MDHEN and CDR2 is SYDVKM in the germline V gene. Here the CDR3 DNA reads TGTGCCAGCAGTTTTGCGGGGAGTGCAGATACGCAGTATTTT. It encodes CASSFAGSADTQYF. The entire variable domain, with the rest obtained from reference TRBV28 and TRBJ2-3, is as follows: DVKVTQSSRYLVKRTGEKVFLECVQDMDHENMFWYRQDPGLGLRLIYFSYDVKMKEKGDIPEGYSVSREKKERFSLILESASTNQTSMYLCASSFAGSADTQYFGPGTRLTVL.

The CDR3 DNA reads TGCGCCAGCAGCTTGGACCCCGCGGCAGGGGGTTCACTTAATGAAAAACTGTTTTTT. Its translation: CASSLDPAAGGSLNEKLFF. J is TRBJ1-4 and V is TRBV5-1, with TRBD1 identical over 7 bases. With 0 bases clipped from V and 4 bases from J, the junction kept 15 bases outside the gene matches. The CDR3 totals 19 residues. Germline V gene data show CDR1 as SGHRS and CDR2 as YFSETQ.

The rearrangement joins TRBV28 to TRBJ2-2, with 13 bases fitting TRBD2. The ends lost 5 bases at V and 7 bases at J; junction bases unmatched: 10. The CDR3 consists of 17 residues. CDR1 is MDHEN, CDR2 SYDVKM, per germline. The DNA of the CDR3 is TGTGCCAGCAGTCCCCCTAGACTAGCGGGAGGAGTCGGGGAGCTGTTTTTT. Translated: CASSPPRLAGGVGELFF.

The rearrangement links TRBV5-1 to TRBJ2-5, with 9 bases matching TRBD2. There are 18 residues in the CDR3. V was pared by 5 bases and J by 4 bases, with 18 bases of the junction left unmatched. CDR1 is SGHRS, CDR2 YFSETQ, per germline. The CDR3 nucleotides are TGCGCCAGCAGTATGAAAAAAATGACTAGCGGTGGTCTAGAGACCCAGTACTTC. Translating it yields CASSMKKMTSGGLETQYF.